These 7 T cell receptor beta chains share one sample of origin, sequenced in a study of T cell changes during pregnancy in multiple sclerosis. Produced via immunoSEQ multiplex PCR; TCRdb's table is partial and in-frame only. The sample has about 89,000 clones; approximately 95% are singletons. The sample here was peripheral blood, taken after pregnancy. All receptors come from a female donor in good health, enrolled as a control in a pregnancy study.

CDR3 nucleotide sequence: TGCGCCAGCAGCACGACTAGCGGGAGCCGTTGGAATGAGCAGTTCTTC. Its translation is CASSTTSGSRWNEQFF. This chain joins TRBV5-1 and TRBJ2-1, with 12 positions matching TRBD2. This CDR3 comprises 16 residues. CDR1 is SGHRS, CDR2 YFSETQ, per germline. The V segment lost 4 bases and the J segment 7 bases; nucleotides outside the gene matches: 9.

The genes are TRBV30 and TRBJ2-6, with D maybe TRBD1 (6 bases). V lost 8 bases and J 2 bases, leaving 10 bases between the germline ends. CDR1 is GTSNPN and CDR2 is SVGIG in the germline V gene (reference sequence). The CDR3 is 13 amino acids. The CDR3 DNA is TGTGCCCAGAGACAGGCTGGGGCCAACGTCCTGACTTTC. It codes for CAQRQAGANVLTF. Full variable domain (rest looked up from reference TRBV30 and TRBJ2-6): SQTIHQWPATLVQPVGSPLSLECTVEGTSNPNLYWYRQAAGRGLQLLFYSVGIGQISSEVPQNLSASRPQDRQFILSSKKLLLSDSGFYLCAQRQAGANVLTFGAGSRLTVL.

The CDR3 spells CASSLSDQAGGNTIYF. In DNA, the CDR3 is TGTGCCAGCAGTTTGTCCGACCAGGCTGGAGGAAACACCATATATTTT. This chain joins TRBV28 and TRBJ1-3; the D is unclear. The CDR3 consists of 16 residues. Trimming pared 3 bases from V and 4 bases from J, leaving 16 bases between. The germline CDR1 and CDR2 sequences are MDHEN and SYDVKM.

The chain's CDR3 is CASSPYLSDDTQYF. CDR3 coding DNA: TGTGCCAGCAGCCCTTACCTTAGCGATGATACGCAGTATTTT. The chain joins TRBV6-5 to TRBJ2-3; D is possibly TRBD2 (5 bases). V lost 6 bases to trimming and J lost 6 bases, with 16 bases between them. Germline V gives CDR1 MNHEY, CDR2 SVGAGI. This CDR3 comprises 14 residues.

This clone was recorded once. The chain couples TRBV4-1 to TRBJ1-2; D may be TRBD1 (6 bases). The CDR3 runs 17 residues. Germline V gives CDR1 MGHRA, CDR2 YSYEKL. The V and J ends lost 1 base and 2 bases respectively, with 17 bases between them. CDR3 sequence reads: CASSQAPRRGANYGYTF. In DNA form, the CDR3 reads TGCGCCAGCAGCCAAGCCCCGCGACGGGGGGCGAACTATGGCTACACCTTC.

This chain joins TRBV6-6 and TRBJ1-1, with unresolved D. CDR3 size: 16 residues. Per the germline V gene, CDR1 is MNHNY and CDR2 is SVGAGI (reference sequence). The V and J ends lost 0 bases and 4 bases respectively, with 15 bases between them. This CDR3 reads CASSYSTAPFGTEAFF. The DNA for the CDR3 is TGTGCCAGCAGTTACTCTACAGCTCCCTTTGGCACTGAAGCTTTCTTT.

The chain links TRBV28 to TRBJ2-7; 9 bases agree with TRBD2. Germline-derived CDR1 and CDR2 are MDHEN and SYDVKM. Losses at the gene ends were 4 bases for V and 4 bases for J; bases not matched to a gene: 11. This CDR3 contains 16 residues. The CDR3 coding sequence is TGTGCCAGCAGTTCCAGTAGCGGGAGATCTCCTTACGAGCAGTACTTC. The encoded protein is CASSSSSGRSPYEQYF.